This entry is about one T cell receptor (beta chain). Its antigen is still unknown. The data derive from a study of cytomegalovirus exposure and HLA in healthy donors. Study outcomes and limitations: Presence/absence comparisons presumed near-even sequencing depth among donors.

CDR3 length equals 16 residues. J gave up 0 bases and V 8 bases, and 6 bases lay outside the gene matches. In germline, CDR1 is SNHLY, CDR2 FYNNEI. PCR employed 60 Vbeta and 13 Jbeta primers. The method was immunoSEQ multiplex PCR; TCRdb's version includes in-frame clones alone and lacks a portion of them. The repertoire consists of about 120,000 clones, with around 74% occurring once and the leading ten covering approximately 30%. The chain links TRBV2 to TRBJ1-4, with 10 bases fitting TRBD1. The sequence was collected from a man aged 55 to 70 in good health and CMV-seropositive. Sequenced: PBMCs. The CDR3 here is CASRTGGLSTNEKLFF. The CDR3, as DNA: TGTGCCAGCCGGACAGGGGGGCTTTCAACTAATGAAAAACTGTTTTTT.